Listed below are T cell receptor beta chains from one sample, sequenced in a study of Ad26.COV2.S vaccination and SARS-CoV-2 variants. Measured with immunoSEQ multiplex PCR; TCRdb has only the in-frame clones, and not every one. The table lists some 190,000 clones, approximately 88% of them singletons. The material sequenced was peripheral blood, taken after recovery from COVID-19. These receptors were obtained from a human donor who had recovered from COVID-19. Each CDR3 is given without its conserved first and last residue. The D gene is left open where the match is weak.

V gene	J gene	D gene	CDR3 protein
TRBV18	TRBJ2-1	-	ASSLKRASYNEQF
TRBV9	TRBJ1-5	TRBD1	ASSPGGKMSNQPQH
TRBV5-1	TRBJ2-2	TRBD1	ASSRGQGSTGELF
TRBV2	TRBJ1-4	-	ASSGQNEKLF
TRBV29-1	TRBJ1-6	TRBD1	SARTGRDSPLH
TRBV7-9	TRBJ2-1	TRBD1	ATTTRYRGMNEQF
TRBV9	TRBJ1-3	-	ASDDGDTIY
TRBV10-3	TRBJ2-7	-	AISESGGIYEQY
TRBV12-2	TRBJ1-1	-	ASRLLSRGNTEAF
TRBV2	TRBJ2-4	-	ASNDSPAKNIQY
TRBV16	TRBJ1-4	-	ASSLQRPATNEKLF
TRBV7-3	TRBJ2-7	-	ASSPKQGRTRPSEQY
TRBV27	TRBJ2-1	-	ASSFVTGYYNEQF
TRBV7-9	TRBJ2-3	-	ASGIHGTDTQY
TRBV2	TRBJ2-2	-	ASSNLWTTTTGELF
TRBV7-3	TRBJ2-2	-	ASSRSGTVLTGELF
TRBV27	TRBJ2-3	-	ASRTLDTQY
TRBV7-2	TRBJ2-5	-	ASSLTAVQETQY
TRBV7-2	TRBJ1-6	-	ASSSWDYSPLH
TRBV28	TRBJ2-7	-	ASNPPGRTSPEQY
TRBV9	TRBJ1-4	-	ASSVGGLNEKLF
TRBV2	TRBJ2-3	-	ASSGGPAGEDTQY
TRBV5-1	TRBJ1-3	-	ASSPRGGANSGNTIY
TRBV27	TRBJ2-5	TRBD2	ASSSPGLAGEETQY
TRBV30	TRBJ1-5	-	AWSGDSNQPQH
TRBV30	TRBJ1-4	-	AWRSNRVTNEKLF
TRBV6-5	TRBJ1-2	-	ASSYSEANYGYT
TRBV15	TRBJ1-3	-	ATSRDRGAGNTIY
TRBV30	TRBJ2-1	TRBD2	AWSLAGGDEQF
TRBV7-6	TRBJ2-7	-	ASSLGAGNSYEQY
TRBV7-9	TRBJ1-1	-	ASSLSMSSTEAF
TRBV27	TRBJ2-2	-	ASAPSRAGITGELF
TRBV7-8	TRBJ2-7	-	ASSPMSGGVGEQY
TRBV29-1	TRBJ2-5	TRBD2	SALGTSVQETQY
TRBV6-5	TRBJ2-1	-	ASSYGGGVEQF
TRBV2	TRBJ1-6	-	ASSESWNSPLH
TRBV20-1	TRBJ2-7	-	SASGGYEQY